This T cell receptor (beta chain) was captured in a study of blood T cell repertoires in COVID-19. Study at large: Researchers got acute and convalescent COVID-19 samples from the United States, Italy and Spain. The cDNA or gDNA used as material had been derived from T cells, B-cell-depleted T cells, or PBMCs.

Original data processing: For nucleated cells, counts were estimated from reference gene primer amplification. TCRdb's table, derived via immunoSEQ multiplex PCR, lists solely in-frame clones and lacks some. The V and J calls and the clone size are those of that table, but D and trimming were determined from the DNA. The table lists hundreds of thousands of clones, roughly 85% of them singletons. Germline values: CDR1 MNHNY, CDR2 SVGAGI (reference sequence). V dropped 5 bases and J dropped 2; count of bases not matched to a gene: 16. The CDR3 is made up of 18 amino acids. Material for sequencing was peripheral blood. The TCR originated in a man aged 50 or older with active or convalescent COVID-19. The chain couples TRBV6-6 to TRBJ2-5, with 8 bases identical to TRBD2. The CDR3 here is CASSRGGSGTQWQETQYF. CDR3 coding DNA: TGTGCCAGCAGTCGGGGCGGTAGCGGGACACAATGGCAAGAGACCCAGTACTTC.